This T cell receptor (beta chain) comes out of a study of CD8+CD57+ T cells in acquired aplastic anemia. Across the whole study: The average for DNA from sorted CD4+ and CD8+ cells was 3.2 ug. Whole-study results and caveats: Sharing between patients and controls was observed for twenty-nine CD8+ CDR3 sequences. No significant patient-versus-control difference appeared in CD8+ Simpson's diversity.

Selection for sequencing was limited to patients who had shown CD8+CD57+ cell expansion by flow cytometry. With no exception, the patients had severe acquired aplastic anemia. The use of genomic DNA as template underpinned the TCR beta VDJ and CDR3 profiling. TCRdb recomputed calls from the reads with MiXCR, one row per CDR3 protein. The sample yields approximately 250,000 distinct CDR3 sequences, 70% to 85% seen once. About this clonotype itself: Its antigen is unknown. It is likely a read error, because the conserved phenylalanine at the end of the CDR3 is missing.

The sample was sorted CD4+, CD8+, or CD8+CD57+ T cells (not recorded which) from PBMCs. The sequence derives from a human donor with aplastic anemia.

The CDR3 DNA sequence: TGCGCCAGCAGTGACGGGCAGGGCCAGTACGAGCAGTACATC. This codes for CASSDGQGQYEQYI. The rearrangement joins TRBV10-1 to TRBJ2-7; D might be TRBD1 (5 bases). The germline V gene has CDR1 WNHNN and CDR2 SYGVQD (reference sequence). The germline V and J ends were trimmed by 3 bases and 4 bases, with 13 bases remaining between them. The CDR3 is 14 amino acids.